Presented here are 24 T cell receptor beta chains from one specimen sequenced in a study of blood T cells in healthy people across ages. A second PCR of about 6 to 11 cycles used a sample-barcoded 5' primer and a J-beta primer mix. One entry per CDR3 protein, called by TCRdb with MiXCR from the 5' RACE reads. The sample holds approximately 580,000 distinct CDR3 sequences; under 30% are singletons and the top ten take 8.5% to 9.5%. The same sample was also used in a study of T cells of mothers and their children.

Sequenced material: blood. Receptors were obtained from a boy aged 5-17 years in good health.

This sequence joins TRBV29-1 and TRBJ1-2; TRBD1 might be the D (5 bases). V was pared by 6 bases and J by 5 bases, with 10 bases between. CDR3 length: 11 residues. The germline gives CDR1 SQVTM, CDR2 ANQGSEA. The CDR3 nucleotides read TGCAGCGTCCCAGGGACGTATGGCTACACCTTC. Protein product: CSVPGTYGYTF. Full variable domain (remainder filled in from reference TRBV29-1 and TRBJ1-2): SAVISQKPSRDICQRGTSLTIQCQVDSQVTMMFWYRQQPGQSLTLIATANQGSEATYESGFVIDKFPISRPNLTFSTLTVSNMSPEDSSIYLCSVPGTYGYTFGSGTRLTVV.

Here the CDR3 DNA reads TGCAGCGTTACCACAGGGGGCAGTGGCTCTGGGGCCAACGTCCTGACTTTC. Translated: CSVTTGGSGSGANVLTF. The chain is built from TRBV29-1 and TRBJ2-6; 9 bases line up with TRBD1. The CDR3 runs 17 residues. Germline values: CDR1 SQVTM, CDR2 ANQGSEA. V was pared by 5 bases and J by 0 bases, with 8 bases of the junction left unmatched.

This clonotype was observed a few times. The chain couples TRBV5-1 to TRBJ2-5; 7 bases align to TRBD1. V lost 0 bases and J lost 1; bases outside the gene matches: 6. The germline V gene has CDR1 SGHRS and CDR2 YFSETQ. CDR3 size: 16 residues. Written as DNA, the CDR3 is TGCGCCAGCAGCTTGGCCCCAACAGGGGCCCAAGAGACCCAGTACTTC. Residues: CASSLAPTGAQETQYF. Full variable domain (remainder filled in from reference TRBV5-1 and TRBJ2-5): KAGVTQTPRYLIKTRGQQVTLSCSPISGHRSVSWYQQTPGQGLQFLFEYFSETQRNKGNFPGRFSGRQFSNSRSEMNVSTLELGDSALYLCASSLAPTGAQETQYFGPGTRLLVL.

This chain joins TRBV4-3 and TRBJ1-4; D ambiguous. The CDR3 runs 15 residues. Trimming removed 1 base at V and 7 bases at J, with 13 bases between. In germline, CDR1 is LGHNA, CDR2 YSLEER. CDR3 in amino acids: CASSQGSGGGEKLFF. For the CDR3, the DNA is TGCGCCAGCAGCCAAGGATCAGGAGGCGGTGAAAAACTGTTTTTT.

This chain connects TRBV11-2 to TRBJ2-7; D call uncertain. Germline CDR1 SGHAT, CDR2 FQNNGV. The V gene lost 5 bases and the J gene lost 5 bases, with 10 bases spanning the gap. CDR3 size: 12 residues. The CDR3 spells CASSPTRHEQYF. The DNA for the CDR3 is TGTGCCAGCAGCCCCACTCGCCACGAGCAGTACTTC.

This clonotype was picked up one time. V gene TRBV11-2 combines with J gene TRBJ1-5, with a weak D call TRBD1 (5 bases). The CDR3 is 17 residues long. Germline V CDR1 and CDR2: SGHAT, FQNNGV. Trimming shortened V by 1 base and J by 1 base, and 14 bases separated the two germline ends. The CDR3 DNA sequence: TGTGCCAGCAGCTTAGGCGGGGGGGGTCGGAGCAATCAGCCCCAGCATTTT. The encoded protein is CASSLGGGGRSNQPQHF.

This chain connects TRBV5-1 to TRBJ1-4; TRBD1 matches at 7 bases. Germline values: CDR1 SGHRS, CDR2 YFSETQ. The trim removed 4 bases at V and 7 bases at J, leaving 7 bases unmatched. CDR3 length: 14 amino acids. CDR3 coding DNA: TGCGCCAGCAGCCATGACAGGGATAGTGAAAAACTGTTTTTT. Residues: CASSHDRDSEKLFF. Complete variable domain (other parts from reference TRBV5-1 and TRBJ1-4): KAGVTQTPRYLIKTRGQQVTLSCSPISGHRSVSWYQQTPGQGLQFLFEYFSETQRNKGNFPGRFSGRQFSNSRSEMNVSTLELGDSALYLCASSHDRDSEKLFFGSGTQLSVL.

Only a few counts were recorded for this clonotype. This chain links TRBV7-2 with TRBJ1-4; TRBD1 agrees at 9 bases. The V segment lost 5 bases and the J segment 6 bases; nucleotides outside the gene matches: 10. CDR1 is SGHTA, CDR2 FQGNSA, per germline. The CDR3 spans 16 residues. CDR3 sequence (DNA): TGTGCCAGCAGCCCGACCGGGACAGGGTGGGATGAAAAACTGTTTTTT. It codes for CASSPTGTGWDEKLFF.

This sequence joins TRBV6-1 and TRBJ2-5, with unresolved D. V was shortened by 6 bases and J by 2 bases, with 16 bases between the two germline ends. Germline CDR1 MNHNS, CDR2 SASEGT. This CDR3 has 15 residues. The CDR3 reads CASRDPRRVQETQYF. For the CDR3, the DNA is TGTGCCAGCAGAGATCCACGAAGGGTACAAGAGACCCAGTACTTC.

CDR3 residues: CASSLYTGGQETQYF. DNA of the CDR3: TGTGCCAGCAGCTTATATACTGGGGGCCAAGAGACCCAGTACTTC. The chain links TRBV11-2 to TRBJ2-1; D possibly matches TRBD1 or TRBD2 (5 bases each). Gene TRBJ2-5 matches the end of the DNA better, so the J call may be wrong. Looked up from germline, CDR1 is SGHAT and CDR2 is FQNNGV. The CDR3 loop spans 15 amino acids.

The chain carries TRBV19 and TRBJ1-1; maybe TRBD1 (5 bases). The CDR3 extends over 13 amino acids. V gave up 5 bases and J gave up 3 bases, with 10 bases separating them. Germline lookup yields CDR1 LNHDA and CDR2 SQIVND (reference sequence). The CDR3 protein is CASSARVYTEAFF. Written as DNA, the CDR3 is TGTGCCAGTAGTGCCAGGGTATACACTGAAGCTTTCTTT.

This clonotype was detected a few times. The genes are TRBV20-1 and TRBJ2-3, with 7 bases aligning to TRBD2. Germline CDR1 reads DFQATT; CDR2 reads SNEGSKA (reference sequence). The ends lost 3 bases at V and 2 bases at J; junction bases unmatched: 5. This CDR3 is built from 14 residues. DNA for the CDR3: TGCAGTGCTAGCGGGCGGGAGACCACAGATACGCAGTATTTT. This encodes CSASGRETTDTQYF.

This clonotype was counted only a few times. The gene calls are TRBV20-1 and TRBJ1-1; D perhaps matches TRBD1 (5 bases). Germline CDR1 is DFQATT and CDR2 is SNEGSKA (reference sequence). V was shortened by 3 bases and J by 0 bases, with 8 bases between the two germline ends. The length of the CDR3 is 13 residues. In DNA, the CDR3 is TGCAGTGCTAGGGCAGGGCTGAACACTGAAGCTTTCTTT. Translating it yields CSARAGLNTEAFF.

The gene calls are TRBV20-1 and TRBJ1-4; D not resolved. Trimming left V 1 base short and J 7 bases short, with 16 bases between. Germline V gene lookup returns CDR1 DFQATT and CDR2 SNEGSKA (reference sequence). The CDR3 extends over 15 amino acids. CDR3 protein: CSARALTLEGEKLFF. The DNA for the CDR3 is TGCAGTGCTAGAGCGCTAACCCTGGAGGGTGAAAAACTGTTTTTT.

A few counts support this clonotype. The V and J genes are TRBV7-2 and TRBJ1-4; possible D gene TRBD1, 5 bases. Germline assignment: CDR1 SGHTA and CDR2 FQGNSA. V lost 5 bases, J lost 1 base, and 14 bases lay in between. The CDR3 runs 16 residues. The CDR3 is CASSPAGGLTNEKLFF. The CDR3 DNA sequence: TGTGCCAGCAGCCCAGCGGGGGGGTTAACTAATGAAAAACTGTTTTTT.

The chain uses TRBV25-1 and TRBJ2-5; 12 bases match TRBD2. The V gene end was trimmed by 3 bases and the J gene end by 2 bases; junction bases not matched to a gene: 4. The CDR3 is 16 residues long. Germline-derived CDR1 and CDR2 are MGHDK and SYGVNS. CDR3 protein: CASSDKGLAGQETQYF. The CDR3 nucleotides are TGTGCCAGCAGTGACAAAGGACTAGCGGGACAAGAGACCCAGTACTTC.

This clonotype was seen more than once but under ten times. The rearrangement uses TRBV29-1 and TRBJ1-1, with 8 bases that match TRBD1. Germline CDR1 is SQVTM and CDR2 is ANQGSEA. The ends lost 0 bases at V and 11 bases at J; junction bases unmatched: 17. This CDR3 contains 16 residues. CDR3 sequence: CSVEDLIGQGRFRAFF. The CDR3 DNA is TGCAGCGTTGAAGATCTTATCGGACAGGGCAGGTTCAGGGCTTTCTTT.

CDR3 nucleotide sequence: TGTGCCAGCAGCTTAGGAGGGAGGAGTATTAACACCGGGGAGCTGTTTTTT. Its translation: CASSLGGRSINTGELFF. This chain links TRBV7-8 with TRBJ2-2; weak D call: TRBD2 (6 bases). The CDR3 is 17 residues long. Per the germline V gene, CDR1 is SGHVS and CDR2 is FQNEAQ. Trimming cost V 1 base and J 2 bases, with 14 bases left between them.

V gene TRBV5-6 combines with J gene TRBJ2-7; 7 bases fit TRBD1. Trimming removed 5 bases from V and 5 bases from J; junction bases left unmatched: 4. Germline V gene lookup returns CDR1 SGHDT and CDR2 YYEEEE. CDR3 length equals 12 residues. The CDR3: CASREQGNEQYF. DNA for the CDR3: TGTGCCAGCAGAGAACAGGGGAACGAGCAGTACTTC.

Regarding this clonotype: The junction departs from germline at one end; a sequencing error may be responsible. The chain combines TRBV6-5 with TRBJ2-1; 16 bases are a match to TRBD2. The end of the DNA aligns better with TRBJ2-5, so the J call may be wrong. CDR3 size: 17 residues. CDR1 is MNHEY, CDR2 SVGAGI, per germline. The CDR3 loop is CASSYTGLAGGQGTQYF. For the CDR3, the DNA is TGTGCCAGCAGCTACACGGGACTAGCGGGGGGGCAAGGGACCCAGTACTTC.

This chain connects TRBV4-2 to TRBJ2-1, with TRBD2 matching 14 bases. The CDR3 runs 15 residues. The trim removed 4 bases at V and 10 bases at J, leaving 6 bases unmatched. Germline loops: CDR1 LGHNA, CDR2 YNFKEQ. The CDR3 loop reads CASSRRLAGGSEQFF. The CDR3 DNA follows: TGTGCCAGCAGCCGCAGACTAGCGGGGGGGTCCGAGCAGTTCTTC.

The sample holds a few counts of this clonotype. The CDR3 is CASRPKGQGGPETQYF. CDR3 sequence (DNA): TGTGCCAGCAGACCAAAGGGGCAGGGGGGGCCAGAGACCCAGTACTTC. The rearrangement links TRBV28 to TRBJ2-5, with D perhaps given as TRBD1 or TRBD2 (7 bases each). The ends were cut back, 6 bases at V and 4 bases at J, with 21 bases in the middle. The CDR3 contains 16 residues. Germline V gene data show CDR1 as MDHEN and CDR2 as SYDVKM.

A few counts support this clonotype. The chain combines TRBV6-2 or TRBV6-3 with TRBJ1-3; TRBD1 is a possible D gene (6 bases). The CDR3 contains 16 residues. The germline V and J ends were trimmed by 5 bases and 0 bases, with 14 bases remaining between them. CDR1 is MNHEY, CDR2 SVGEGT, per germline. The chain's CDR3 is CASSRRDTRSGNTIYF. The CDR3 coding sequence is TGTGCCAGCAGTCGACGGGACACTCGCTCTGGAAACACCATATATTTT.

The DNA of the CDR3 is TGTGCCAGCAGCTTAGTTAATGGACAGGAGAACTATGGCTACACCTTC. This codes for CASSLVNGQENYGYTF. V usage is TRBV7-9 and J usage is TRBJ1-2; 7 positions agree with TRBD1. This CDR3 contains 16 residues. Per germline, CDR1 SEHNR and CDR2 FQNEAQ (reference sequence). Germline trimming cut 1 base from V and 2 bases from J; bases unmatched to any gene: 7.